This TCR beta chain was captured in a study of shared clonotypes between healthy human individuals. On the study more broadly: Donors, aged 18 to 49, were a couple of women and a few men.

Produced via immunoSEQ multiplex PCR; TCRdb's table is partial and in-frame only. Of around 2.5 million clones in the sample, approximately 93% were seen once. The source material was naive CD4+ T cells from PBMCs. Subset given: CD45RA+ positively selected. The TCR sequence derives from a man younger than 30 in good health. Some clones in this sample may be carry-over from other donors' samples.

The CDR3 region is CASSLVGTSGFQETQYF. The DNA of the CDR3 is TGCGCCAGCAGCTTGGTCGGGACTAGCGGTTTCCAAGAGACCCAGTACTTC. The chain is built from TRBV5-1 and TRBJ2-5; 11 bases map to TRBD2. Per the germline V gene, CDR1 is SGHRS and CDR2 is YFSETQ. The CDR3 sequence is 17 residues long. With 0 bases clipped from V and 1 base from J, the junction kept 5 bases outside the gene matches.